These 6 T cell receptor beta chains came from one sample sequenced in a study of T cell responses to AZD1222 COVID-19 vaccine. This table comes from immunoSEQ multiplex PCR, and its TCRdb copy is limited to in-frame clones, with some not included. The table records about 110,000 clones, approximately 94% of them present only once. Sequencing was performed on peripheral blood, taken 28 days after the second AZD1222 dose. Source of these receptors: an adult who received the AZD1222 COVID-19 vaccine.

The genes are TRBV29-1 and TRBJ1-1; maybe TRBD1 (5 bases). CDR1 is SQVTM, CDR2 ANQGSEA, per germline. With 2 bases removed from V and 4 bases from J, the gap between germline ends came to 14 bases. This CDR3 comprises 14 residues. Here the CDR3 DNA reads TGCAGCGTTGAACGGGCAGGGCTGAGCACTGAAGCTTTCTTT. It translates to CSVERAGLSTEAFF.

The chain has TRBV5-5 and TRBJ2-6, with 9 positions matching TRBD1. The CDR3 is 19 amino acids. The germline CDR1 and CDR2 sequences are SGHKS and YYEKEE (reference sequence). With 4 bases clipped from V and 3 bases from J, the junction kept 14 bases outside the gene matches. The CDR3 region is CASSTAGQGLSRGANVLTF. In DNA, the CDR3 is TGTGCCAGCAGCACCGCGGGACAGGGTCTGAGTCGTGGGGCCAACGTCCTGACTTTC.

The genes are TRBV12-3 or TRBV12-4 and TRBJ1-2; 7 positions agree with TRBD1. This CDR3 has 13 residues. J lost 4 bases, V lost 6 bases, and 5 bases had no gene match. As DNA, the CDR3 is TGTGCCAGCAGCGACAGGGTAATCTATGGCTACACCTTC. The encoded protein is CASSDRVIYGYTF.

This chain uses TRBV7-8 with TRBJ2-1, with D uncertain. This CDR3 contains 11 residues. CDR1 is SGHVS, CDR2 FQNEAQ, per germline. V was pared by 7 bases and J by 7 bases, with 8 bases between. The CDR3 loop reads CASTLGNEQFF. The DNA of the CDR3 is TGTGCCAGCACCTTGGGGAATGAGCAGTTCTTC. The full variable domain, completed using reference TRBV7-8 and TRBJ2-1, is GAGVSQSPRYKVAKRGQDVALRCDPISGHVSLFWYQQALGQGPEFLTYFQNEAQLDKSGLPSDRFFAERPEGSVSTLKIQRTQQEDSAVYLCASTLGNEQFFGPGTRLTVL.

For the CDR3, the DNA is TGTGCTCGCGGGGAGACTATTTTGGGGGAGCAGTACTTC. Encoded protein: CARGETILGEQYF. The rearrangement uses TRBV10-3 and TRBJ2-7; tentative D call: TRBD2 (6 bases). Germline values: CDR1 ENHRY, CDR2 SYGVKD. The CDR3 is 13 amino acids.

The chain combines TRBV5-4 with TRBJ2-2, with a possible D match to TRBD1 (6 bases). This CDR3 region has 16 residues. Germline V gives CDR1 SGHNT, CDR2 YYREEE (reference sequence). Trimming took 7 bases from V and 6 from J, leaving 22 bases between them. CDR3 protein: CASGQLRGSVSGELFF. CDR3 nucleotides: TGTGCCAGCGGGCAGCTCAGGGGCTCAGTCTCCGGGGAGCTGTTTTTT.